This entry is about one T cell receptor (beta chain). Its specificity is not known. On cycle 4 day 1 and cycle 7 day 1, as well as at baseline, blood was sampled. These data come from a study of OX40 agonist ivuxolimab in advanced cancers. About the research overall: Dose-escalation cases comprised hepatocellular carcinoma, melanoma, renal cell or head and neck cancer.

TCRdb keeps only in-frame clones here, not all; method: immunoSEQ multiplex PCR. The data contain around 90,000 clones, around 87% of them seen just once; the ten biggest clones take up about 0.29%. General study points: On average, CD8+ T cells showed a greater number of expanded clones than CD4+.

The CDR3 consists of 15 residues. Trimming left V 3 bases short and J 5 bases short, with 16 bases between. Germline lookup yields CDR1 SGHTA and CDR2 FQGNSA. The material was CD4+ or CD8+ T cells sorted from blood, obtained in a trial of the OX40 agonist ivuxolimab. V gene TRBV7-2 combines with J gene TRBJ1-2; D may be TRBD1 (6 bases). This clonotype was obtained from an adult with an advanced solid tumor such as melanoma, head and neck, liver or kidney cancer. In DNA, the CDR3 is TGTGCCAGCAGCTTGTATGTACAGGGAGGGTATGGCTACACCTTC. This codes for CASSLYVQGGYGYTF.